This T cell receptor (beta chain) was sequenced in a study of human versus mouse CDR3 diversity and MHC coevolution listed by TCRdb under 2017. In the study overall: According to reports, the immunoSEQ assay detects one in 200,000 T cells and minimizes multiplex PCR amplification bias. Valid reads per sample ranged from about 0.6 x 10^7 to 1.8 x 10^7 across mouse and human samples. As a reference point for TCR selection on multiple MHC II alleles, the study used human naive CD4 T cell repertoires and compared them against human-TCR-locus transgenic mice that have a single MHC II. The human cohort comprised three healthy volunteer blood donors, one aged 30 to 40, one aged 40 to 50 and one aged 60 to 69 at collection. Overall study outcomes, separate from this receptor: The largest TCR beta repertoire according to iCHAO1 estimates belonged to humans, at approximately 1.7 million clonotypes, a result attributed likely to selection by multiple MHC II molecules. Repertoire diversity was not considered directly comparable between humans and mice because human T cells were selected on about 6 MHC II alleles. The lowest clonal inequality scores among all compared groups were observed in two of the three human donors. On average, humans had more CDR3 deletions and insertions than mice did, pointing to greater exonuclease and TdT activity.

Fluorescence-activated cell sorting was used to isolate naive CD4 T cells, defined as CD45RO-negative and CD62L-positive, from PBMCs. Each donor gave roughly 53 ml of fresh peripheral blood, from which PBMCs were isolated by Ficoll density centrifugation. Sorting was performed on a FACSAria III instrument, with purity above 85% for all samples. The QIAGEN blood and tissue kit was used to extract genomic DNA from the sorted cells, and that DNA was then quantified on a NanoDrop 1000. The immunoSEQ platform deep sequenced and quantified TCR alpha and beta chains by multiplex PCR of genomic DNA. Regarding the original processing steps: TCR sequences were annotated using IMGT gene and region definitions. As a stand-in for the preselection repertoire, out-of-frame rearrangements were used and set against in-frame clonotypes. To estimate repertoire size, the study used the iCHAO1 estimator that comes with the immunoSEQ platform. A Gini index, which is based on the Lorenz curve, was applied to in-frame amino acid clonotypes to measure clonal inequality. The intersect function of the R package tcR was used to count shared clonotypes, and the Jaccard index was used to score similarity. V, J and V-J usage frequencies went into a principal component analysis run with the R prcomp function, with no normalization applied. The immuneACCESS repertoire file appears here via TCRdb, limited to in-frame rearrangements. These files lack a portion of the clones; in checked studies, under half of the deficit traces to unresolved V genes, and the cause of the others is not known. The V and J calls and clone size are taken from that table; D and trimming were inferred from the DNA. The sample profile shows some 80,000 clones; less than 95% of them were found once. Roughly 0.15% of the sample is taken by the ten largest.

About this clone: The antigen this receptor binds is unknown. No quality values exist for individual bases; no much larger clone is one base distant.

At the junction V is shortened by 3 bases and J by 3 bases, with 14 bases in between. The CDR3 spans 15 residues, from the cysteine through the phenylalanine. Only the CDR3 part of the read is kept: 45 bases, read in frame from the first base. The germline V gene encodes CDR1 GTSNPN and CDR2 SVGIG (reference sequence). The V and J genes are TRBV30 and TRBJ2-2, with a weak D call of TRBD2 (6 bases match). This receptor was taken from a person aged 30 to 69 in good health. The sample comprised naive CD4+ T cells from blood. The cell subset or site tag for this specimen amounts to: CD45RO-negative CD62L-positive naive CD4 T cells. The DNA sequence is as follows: TGTGCCTGGAGAGGAGGGGCCGGATACACCGGGGAGCTGTTTTTT. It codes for CAWRGGAGYTGELFF.